The clone carrying this T cell receptor beta chain was detected many times. Its antigen is still unknown. The library protocol tagged individual cDNA molecules with unique molecular identifiers. TCRdb ran MiXCR on the 5' RACE reads and lists one entry per CDR3 protein. The profile shows 55,000 to 75,000 distinct CDR3 sequences, about 11% of them singletons. The data are from a study of early T cells in non-severe SARS-CoV-2 infection. Study as a whole: Chains were not paired, and sequencing was done on bulk RNA from unsorted whole blood.

Germline-derived CDR1 and CDR2 are LNHNV and YYDKDF (reference sequence). Trimming shortened V by 3 bases and J by 9 bases, and 9 bases separated the two germline ends. The CDR3 consists of 12 residues. Study results and caveats: Sequences matched to VDJdb favored anti-spike CD8 responses, while private and CD4 specificities were missed.

The genes are TRBV15 and TRBJ2-4; D not certain. The sequencing sample was made of whole blood. This receptor was taken from an adult who was a healthcare worker with PCR-confirmed SARS-CoV-2 infection or an uninfected control (not recorded which). The CDR3 DNA reads TGTGCCACCAGCAGGGATCGGGCCATTCAGTACTTC. Its protein product is CATSRDRAIQYF. The full variable domain, completed using reference TRBV15 and TRBJ2-4, is DAMVIQNPRYQVTQFGKPVTLSCSQTLNHNVMYWYQQKSSQAPKLLFHYYDKDFNNEADTPDNFQSRRPNTSFCFLDIRSPGLGDTAMYLCATSRDRAIQYFGAGTRLSVL.